This TCR beta chain was captured in a study of identical twins. Study outcomes and limitations: Sequences that were beta out-of-frame showed weaker excess twin sharing. Twin-shared out-of-frame alpha sequences were enriched for low generation probability.

TCRdb fed the 5' RACE reads into MiXCR, producing one record per CDR3 protein. The sample holds around 250,000 distinct CDR3 sequences, roughly 7.1% seen once. The CDR3 totals 16 residues. In germline, CDR1 is SGHVS, CDR2 FQNEAQ. V gave up 0 bases and J gave up 2 bases; unmatched junction bases: 7. This clonotype was recorded at least ten times. Its antigen remains unknown. Separately, the same data were catalogued under a study of T cells expressing NK-cell markers. That work contributes: The study drew TCR beta repertoires from sorted CD3+CD56+NKG2C+, CD3+CD56+NKG2C- and CD3+CD56-NKG2C+ T cells. Each of roughly six donors carried dominant NKG2C+ clonotypes accounting for about 1.0-8% of CD8+ T cells.

The rearrangement links TRBV7-8 to TRBJ2-7; TRBD1 aligns across 7 bases. This TCR came from a woman aged 18-29 years in good health. The sample was CD8+ T cells sorted from blood. In DNA, the CDR3 is TGTGCCAGCAGCTTAGCTTACGGGACAGCACCCTACGAGCAGTACTTC. It translates to CASSLAYGTAPYEQYF.